This TCR beta chain was found in a study of cytomegalovirus exposure and HLA in healthy donors. The CDR3 consists of 13 residues. Germline V gives CDR1 MNHEY, CDR2 SVGAGI. The V end was cut by 4 bases, the J end by 3 bases, with 10 bases between. PCR used 60 Vbeta primers and 13 Jbeta primers. TCRdb keeps only in-frame clones here, not all; method: immunoSEQ multiplex PCR. Found here are some 120,000 clones, roughly 80% of them singletons; the top ten hold about 3%. The sample was PBMCs. The sequence came from a man aged 30 to 45 in good health and CMV-seronegative. V gene TRBV6-5 combines with J gene TRBJ2-7; D is perhaps TRBD1 (6 bases). Here the CDR3 reads CASSFRQDYEQYF. CDR3 bases: TGTGCCAGCAGTTTTCGACAGGACTACGAGCAGTACTTC.